Below, 30 T cell receptor beta chains from the same sample are listed, as sequenced in a study of blood T cell repertoires in COVID-19. The method was immunoSEQ multiplex PCR; TCRdb's version includes in-frame clones alone and lacks a portion of them. The table has about 140,000 clones, about 85% seen once. Sequenced material: peripheral blood. Receptors originate from a human donor in a cohort sampled during active COVID-19.

The chain carries TRBV5-1 and TRBJ1-3, with a tentative D call TRBD1 (5 bases). Germline CDR1 reads SGHRS; CDR2 reads YFSETQ. The length of the CDR3 is 17 residues. V was clipped by 0 bases and J by 4 bases, with 17 bases between them. The CDR3 loop reads CASSLGDSTPGGNTIYF. CDR3 DNA: TGCGCCAGCAGCTTGGGGGACTCAACCCCAGGAGGAAACACCATATATTTT.

The rearrangement joins TRBV5-1 to TRBJ1-2, with a tentative D call TRBD1 (6 bases). CDR3 length: 15 residues. V dropped 5 bases and J dropped 0 bases, with 14 bases sitting between them. CDR1 is SGHRS and CDR2 is YFSETQ in the germline V gene. The CDR3 spells CASRSSGTPNYGYTF. CDR3 in DNA: TGCGCCAGCAGGTCGTCCGGGACACCTAACTATGGCTACACCTTC.

The chain has TRBV19 and TRBJ2-1; D is ambiguous. Looked up from germline, CDR1 is LNHDA and CDR2 is SQIVND (reference sequence). The CDR3 has 13 amino acids. Trimming stripped 5 bases from V and 8 bases from J, with 13 bases between. The DNA for the CDR3 is TGTGCCAGTAGTGCCTCCCGCCAGGATGAGCAGTTCTTC. The encoded protein is CASSASRQDEQFF.

This sequence joins TRBV19 and TRBJ2-7, with 7 positions matching TRBD2. The V and J ends lost 4 bases and 6 bases, in that order; junction bases with no gene match: 6. This CDR3 region has 13 residues. Germline lookup yields CDR1 LNHDA and CDR2 SQIVND (reference sequence). CDR3 DNA sequence: TGTGCCAGTAGTAAGGAGGGAGGGTTCGAGCAGTACTTC. It specifies CASSKEGGFEQYF.

V usage is TRBV2 and J usage is TRBJ2-1, with 7 nucleotides matching TRBD2. CDR3 size: 14 residues. In germline, CDR1 is SNHLY, CDR2 FYNNEI. J was trimmed by 5 bases and V by 10 bases; bases with no gene match: 11. The CDR3: CATRLARLDNEQFF. The CDR3 DNA is TGTGCCACCCGACTAGCACGGTTAGACAATGAGCAGTTCTTC.

This chain joins TRBV21-1 and TRBJ1-5; the table calls TRBD1, which could not be checked here. TRBV21-1 is tagged as a pseudogene. The length of the CDR3 is 16 residues. The CDR3 region has the DNA TGTGCCAGCAGCAAGGTTAGCTTCCAGGGATCGTGGCCCCAGCATTTT. It translates to CASSKVSFQGSWPQHF.

This CDR3 is CASSQAAGGTDTQYF. CDR3 nucleotides: TGTGCCAGCAGCCAGGCGGCGGGAGGCACAGATACGCAGTATTTT. The V and J genes are TRBV7-2 and TRBJ2-3; 7 bases line up with TRBD2. This CDR3 region has 15 residues. Germline trimming cut 5 bases from V and 1 base from J; bases unmatched to any gene: 6. CDR1 is SGHTA, CDR2 FQGNSA, per germline.

The J gene is TRBJ2-5, the V gene TRBV29-1, with D maybe TRBD1 (6 bases). The CDR3 loop spans 11 amino acids. Germline CDR1 and CDR2: SQVTM and ANQGSEA. V lost 7 bases and J 10 bases, leaving 16 bases between the germline ends. CDR3 in amino acids: CSGGQGVDQYF. The CDR3 DNA reads as TGCAGCGGGGGGCAAGGGGTAGACCAGTACTTC.

V gene TRBV6-2 or TRBV6-3 combines with J gene TRBJ2-2; TRBD1 matches 7 bases. V was pared by 5 bases and J by 6 bases, with 9 bases of the junction left unmatched. This CDR3 has 15 residues. The germline V gene has CDR1 MNHEY and CDR2 SVGEGT. CDR3 in DNA: TGTGCCAGCAGTCCGAGGACAGGTGGTCCCGGGGAGCTGTTTTTT. This codes for CASSPRTGGPGELFF.

V usage is TRBV11-2 and J usage is TRBJ2-2; 8 nucleotides align to TRBD2. This CDR3 has 16 amino acids. CDR1 SGHAT and CDR2 FQNNGV come from the germline V gene. V was pared by 6 bases and J by 1 base, with 7 bases of the junction left unmatched. CDR3 DNA sequence: TGTGCCAGCAGTACAAGGACTAGCAGGAACACCGGGGAGCTGTTTTTT. Translating gives CASSTRTSRNTGELFF.

This clone was recorded once. This chain links TRBV7-2 with TRBJ2-3; 8 bases map to TRBD2. The V gene end was trimmed by 2 bases and the J gene end by 4 bases; junction bases not matched to a gene: 2. CDR1 and CDR2 from the germline V gene are SGHTA and FQGNSA. This CDR3 contains 14 residues. In DNA, the CDR3 is TGTGCCAGCAGCTTAACGGGAGGGCCAGATACGCAGTATTTT. This codes for CASSLTGGPDTQYF.

This clone was seen a few times. V gene TRBV11-2 combines with J gene TRBJ2-1, with 7 bases that match TRBD2. The CDR3 has 17 residues. V trimming: 5 bases; J trimming: 7 bases; junction bases outside the gene matches: 17. Germline V CDR1 and CDR2: SGHAT, FQNNGV. This CDR3 is CASSTYRLAQAGNEQFF. CDR3 bases: TGTGCCAGCAGCACATATCGACTAGCCCAAGCGGGGAATGAGCAGTTCTTC.

The V gene is TRBV18, the J gene TRBJ1-1; D unclear. Trimming removed 9 bases at V and 6 bases at J, with 17 bases between. Germline V lookup: CDR1 KGHSH, CDR2 LQKENI. The CDR3 has 13 amino acids. The CDR3 sequence: CASQDISKSEAFF. CDR3 bases: TGTGCCAGTCAAGACATCTCCAAGTCTGAAGCTTTCTTT.

The CDR3: CASSLYSQAQYF. Here the CDR3 DNA reads TGTGCCAGCAGCTTATACTCGCAAGCGCAGTATTTT. V and J are TRBV7-2 and TRBJ2-3; D gene ambiguous. V lost 2 bases to trimming and J lost 10 bases, with 10 bases between them. The CDR3 contains 12 residues. The germline gives CDR1 SGHTA, CDR2 FQGNSA.

CDR3 sequence reads: CASNPGLAGGNNEQFF. CDR3 in DNA: TGTGCCAGCAACCCAGGACTAGCGGGAGGGAACAATGAGCAGTTCTTC. The genes are TRBV2 and TRBJ2-1; 15 bases line up with TRBD2. From germline, CDR1 is SNHLY and CDR2 FYNNEI. CDR3 size: 16 residues. J was trimmed by 5 bases and V by 7 bases; bases with no gene match: 6.

V is TRBV5-5 and J is TRBJ2-7; 7 nucleotides align to TRBD1. CDR1 and CDR2 from the germline V gene are SGHKS and YYEKEE (reference sequence). The CDR3 runs 15 residues. The ends lost 0 bases at V and 7 bases at J; junction bases unmatched: 10. This CDR3 reads CASSLDRGDSREQYF. The DNA for the CDR3 is TGTGCCAGCAGCTTGGACAGGGGTGATTCGAGGGAGCAGTACTTC.

The rearrangement links TRBV27 to TRBJ1-2; 7 positions agree with TRBD1. The CDR3 length is 14 residues. CDR1 is MNHEY, CDR2 SMNVEV, per germline (reference sequence). V gave up 5 bases and J gave up 5 bases; unmatched junction bases: 8. The DNA for the CDR3 is TGTGCCAGCAGTGCCCGGACAGGAAATTATGGCTACACCTTC. Residues: CASSARTGNYGYTF.

The chain carries TRBV6-5 and TRBJ2-5; D is possibly TRBD2 (6 bases). The CDR3 is made up of 13 amino acids. Trimming took off 6 bases at V and 5 bases at J, with 13 bases between the two ends. Germline lookup yields CDR1 MNHEY and CDR2 SVGAGI. This chain's CDR3 is CASSRGKGETQYF. The CDR3 DNA reads as TGTGCCAGCAGCCGGGGGAAGGGGGAGACCCAGTACTTC.

The rearrangement links TRBV6-2 or TRBV6-3 to TRBJ2-7, with D perhaps matching TRBD2 (5 bases). V was cut by 6 bases and J by 1 base, with 16 bases left in between. CDR3 length: 15 residues. The germline CDR1 and CDR2 sequences are MNHEY and SVGEGT. The CDR3 DNA reads as TGTGCCAGCAGGCCTTCTTCGTGGGAGTCCTACGAGCAGTACTTC. Translated: CASRPSSWESYEQYF.

This clone appeared a few times. The rearrangement links TRBV5-5 to TRBJ1-2; D unclear. V gave up 3 bases and J gave up 0 bases, with 15 bases separating them. Looked up from germline, CDR1 is SGHKS and CDR2 is YYEKEE (reference sequence). CDR3 size: 16 residues. CDR3 protein: CASSSQAGQANYGYTF. As DNA, the CDR3 is TGTGCCAGCAGCTCTCAAGCAGGCCAGGCTAACTATGGCTACACCTTC.

This rearrangement joins TRBV5-1 to TRBJ1-2, with 7 bases identical to TRBD1. The CDR3 extends over 13 amino acids. With V trimmed by 2 bases and J by 8 bases, 6 bases remained unmatched. Germline V gene lookup returns CDR1 SGHRS and CDR2 YFSETQ. In nucleotides, the CDR3 is TGCGCCAGCAGCTTCAGACAGGGCTCGGGCTACACCTTC. Translating it yields CASSFRQGSGYTF.

The chain uses TRBV3-1 (or the pseudogene TRBV3-2) and TRBJ2-5, with D unresolved. Per germline, CDR1 LGHDT and CDR2 YNNKEL (reference sequence). The CDR3 is 13 amino acids. V shed 4 bases and J shed 2 bases, with 8 bases lying between them. In DNA, the CDR3 is TGTGCCAGCAGCCTGGGCCTACAAGAGACCCAGTACTTC. Its translation is CASSLGLQETQYF.

The sample holds a few counts of this clone. The chain employs TRBV6-1 and TRBJ1-1; D uncertain. Per the germline V gene, CDR1 is MNHNS and CDR2 is SASEGT. The CDR3 contains 14 residues. The V end was cut by 2 bases, the J end by 1 base, with 8 bases between. The CDR3, as DNA: TGTGCCAGCAGTGAACTCACAGCGAACACTGAAGCTTTCTTT. Its translation is CASSELTANTEAFF.

Here the CDR3 DNA reads TGTGCCAGCAGCTTAGTGGCGGGTACGCAGTATTTT. It specifies CASSLVAGTQYF. V usage is TRBV7-8 and J usage is TRBJ2-3, with a possible D match to TRBD2 (5 bases). This CDR3 contains 12 residues. In germline, CDR1 is SGHVS, CDR2 FQNEAQ. V was pared by 1 base and J by 8 bases, with 7 bases between.

The gene calls are TRBV7-9 and TRBJ2-2, with a weak D call TRBD2 (6 bases). CDR1 is SEHNR, CDR2 FQNEAQ, per germline (reference sequence). Deletions cut 1 base from V and 7 bases from J, with 16 bases between. CDR3 length equals 16 residues. The DNA for the CDR3 is TGTGCCAGCAGCTTAGGGGACTTGGGAGTCGGCGGGGAGCTGTTTTTT. This sequence encodes CASSLGDLGVGGELFF.

V and J are TRBV11-2 and TRBJ1-3; D may be TRBD1 (5 bases). The CDR3 runs 16 residues. Trimming stripped 1 base from V and 3 bases from J, with 13 bases between. CDR1 and CDR2 from the germline V gene are SGHAT and FQNNGV. The CDR3 reads CASSLVPGTIGNTIYF. The CDR3 DNA reads TGTGCCAGCAGCTTAGTTCCAGGGACTATTGGAAACACCATATATTTT.

This sequence joins TRBV6-6 and TRBJ2-4; a possible D gene is TRBD1 (5 bases). CDR1 and CDR2 (germline): MNHNY, SVGAGI (reference sequence). Trimming left V 2 bases short and J 7 bases short, with 12 bases between. The CDR3 has 14 residues. The CDR3 bases are TGTGCCAGCAGTTACCACCAGGGTTCTAACATTCAGTACTTC. Residues: CASSYHQGSNIQYF.

The chain couples TRBV6-2 or TRBV6-3 to TRBJ1-5, with a tentative D call TRBD1 (6 bases). CDR3 length equals 15 residues. In germline, CDR1 is MNHEY, CDR2 SVGEGT. Trimming stripped 6 bases from V and 4 bases from J, with 16 bases between. The CDR3 spells CASSWGSGANQPQHF. The CDR3 region has the DNA TGTGCCAGCAGCTGGGGATCAGGGGCGAATCAGCCCCAGCATTTT.

The chain carries TRBV5-1 and TRBJ2-1; 16 bases match TRBD2. Germline V lookup: CDR1 SGHRS, CDR2 YFSETQ. This CDR3 is built from 20 residues. Trimming at V came to 0 bases and at J to 2 bases, leaving 8 bases not matched to a gene. This chain's CDR3 is CASSLARGTSGRVAYNEQFF. Written as DNA, the CDR3 is TGCGCCAGCAGCTTGGCCCGAGGGACTAGCGGGAGGGTGGCCTACAATGAGCAGTTCTTC.

The V and J genes are TRBV5-6 and TRBJ2-7, with 8 bases matching TRBD1. Looked up from germline, CDR1 is SGHDT and CDR2 is YYEEEE. J gave up 7 bases and V 3 bases, and 6 bases lay outside the gene matches. The CDR3 is 13 amino acids. The CDR3 protein is CASSSLRGQEQYF. CDR3 in DNA: TGTGCCAGCAGCTCCCTCAGGGGGCAAGAGCAGTACTTC.